The subject of this entry is one T cell receptor (beta chain). Antigen unknown. This CDR3 has 17 amino acids. CDR1 SGHTA and CDR2 FQGNSA come from the germline V gene. Trimming took 1 base from V and 0 from J, leaving 13 bases between them. The data were obtained in a study of shared clonotypes between healthy human individuals. Produced via immunoSEQ multiplex PCR; TCRdb's table is partial and in-frame only. The data contain around 95,000 clones, roughly two thirds of them seen just once; the ten biggest clones take up 40% to 45%. Study-level points and caveats: Larger estimated richness was generally recorded for naive subsets relative to memory subsets.

The specimen sequenced was memory CD8+ T cells sorted from blood. Indicated subset: CD45RO+ cells pooled with CCR7-negative TemRA cells. The rearrangement joins TRBV7-2 to TRBJ2-1, with D possibly TRBD2 on 6 matching bases. This receptor was identified in a man aged 30-40 years in good health. CDR3 coding DNA: TGTGCCAGCAGCTTAGAAGGACTAACCTCCTCCTACAATGAGCAGTTCTTC. Translating it yields CASSLEGLTSSYNEQFF.